This T cell receptor (beta chain) was captured in a study of response to subunit inactivated influenza vaccine (dated by TCRdb to 2016 to 2018). About the full investigation: The study used deep quantitative T cell receptor repertoire profiling to track responses to a trivalent subunit inactivated influenza vaccine. Overall study outcomes, separate from this receptor: According to the authors, only a limited number of new T cells may be recruited by each seasonal influenza vaccination.

Libraries were built with RT-PCR. The sequencer was an Illumina HiSeq 2500. Through fastp at Q25 and MiXCR, TCRdb rebuilt clones from the public reads, retaining in-frame beta chains. Rows with one shared CDR3 protein collapse into an entry with the most common genes and DNA. The sample yields approximately 680,000 distinct CDR3 sequences; more than 15% were counted once. The leading ten clones occupy 11% of the sample. On this clonotype itself: Its antigen is unknown. No base quality information exists; no much larger clone differs at one position.

This clonotype originated in a man aged 50 to 60 who received an inactivated influenza vaccine. Donor details come from another sample of the same person, matched by shared clones. The material was PBMCs from blood, obtained roughly 13 days after vaccination.

The nucleotides read TGCGCCAGCAGCTTCTCGGGAACCGGCAATCAGCCCCAGCATTTT. Its translation is CASSFSGTGNQPQHF. The chain was built from TRBV4-1 and TRBJ1-5; the D gene is unclear. The CDR3 numbers 15 residues from cysteine through phenylalanine. The retained sequence is limited to the CDR3, 45 bases, with the frame set at the first base. CDR1 MGHRA and CDR2 YSYEKL are derived from the germline V gene. V lost 5 bases and J lost 2 bases; the stretch between them is 13 bases long.